This T cell receptor beta chain was observed in a study of cytomegalovirus exposure and HLA in healthy donors (dated by TCRdb to the late 2010s). About the full investigation: An earlier analysis of a few hundred of the donors reported around 280 Gb of sequence data and 117 million unique TCR beta sequences obtained from around 190 million T cells. Along with the 666-subject first cohort, a separate validation cohort of around 120 different subjects was used. Among the 398 genotyped donors, under 90% belonged to the genetic ancestry cluster associated with self-reported Caucasian donors. In a later genetic analysis, genome-wide SNP genotypes for about three fifths of the roughly 670 donors were used, and that subset was treated as a discovery cohort. In a later analysis, previously published TCR beta repertoires from 666 donors were re-analyzed and high-resolution HLA genotyping was added so that TCR occurrence patterns could be studied. The study used immunosequencing to profile the T cell repertoires of hundreds of subjects and linked those repertoires to cytomegalovirus serostatus. An earlier analysis of around 580 of the donors used high-throughput TCR beta sequencing to judge whether each TCR beta V gene segment behaved as functional or pseudogenic. Typing coverage varied by locus: 629-630 donors for A, B, C, DRB1 and DQB1; more than 500 for DQA1; 600 to 610 for DPA1; fewer than 480 for DPB1. High-throughput TCR immunosequencing, statistical association of individual TCRs with disease status, and machine learning were combined to predict cytomegalovirus infection status. Among about 370 genotyped donors of the cohort, an average of approximately 240,000 unique TCR beta nucleotide sequences was sequenced per donor, of which about 20% were non-productive. Both class I and class II loci were covered by HLA typing, at four-digit resolution. Alongside the repertoire data, information on donor age, sex, ethnicity and CMV serostatus was compiled. Every repertoire in the discovery cohort had been generated on one and the same sequencing platform. The study aimed to test whether cataloging public T cell receptors could reveal signatures of past pathogen exposure. Rather than using new phenotypic data, the later analysis identified candidate immune exposures from TCR beta sequences and from how often those sequences occurred across donors. An early release covering 500 to 750 HLA-typed donors comprised 250 to 350 gigabases of sequencing data and around 80 million unique TCR sequences. A handful of DR-DQ haplotypes were treated as single units for association and clustering because of strong linkage in the cohort. On the study overall, not on this receptor specifically: In a later analysis, about 16,000 TCR beta sequences were associated with specific HLA alleles at a false discovery rate of 0.05. A further reported finding was that TCR beta sequences accurately predicted the HLA-A and HLA-B alleles for most subjects in the first cohort. The 87-base-pair reads could not distinguish some IMGT-functional V segments, including TRBV6-2 and TRBV6-3, so those segments were excluded. The classifier was reported to diagnose cytomegalovirus status with high specificity and sensitivity in both the original cohort and the validation cohort. According to a later analysis, parvovirus B19, influenza, CMV and Epstein-Barr virus appeared linked to several top co-occurrence clusters. CMV serostatus was the only immune exposure information available for the cohort. Roughly uniform sequencing depth across donors was assumed in presence/absence analyses, although this assumption may not hold. According to a later analysis, most CMV-associated TCR beta chains appeared to be HLA-restricted, and the HLA associations seemed to be driven largely by CMV exposure. Because some donors lacked HLA typing at each locus, the association tests relied only on the typed subset. Linkage disequilibrium might explain the correlated functional status among segregating V segments, but an unknown experimental factor could not be ruled out. A later genetic analysis reported fewer N-insertions in productive TCRs among donors in an Asian-associated ancestry cluster than the 666-donor mean. Because counts were too low, roughly 16 rarely observed V segments, including chromosome 9 orphons, were excluded from the earlier analysis of roughly 580 of the donors. The study listed 150 to 200 TCR beta chains as associated with cytomegalovirus. Three of the identified cytomegalovirus-associated TCR beta chains were confirmed in vitro to be specific for cytomegalovirus antigens. The authors suggested that the approach could potentially be extended to other disease states and immunological phenotypes. A later genetic analysis associated a missense DCLRE1C variant with V-gene and J-gene trimming of TCR beta chains, and an independent cohort replicated the association. In a later analysis, the rate of TCR association differed among HLA loci, with DRB1 alleles having the most associated TCRs and HLA-C alleles having the fewest. Assigning TCR associations to individual alleles was difficult when HLA alleles, especially DR and DQ, strongly co-occurred. Most TCR sequences were seen in very few donors, while some public TCRs were found in many individuals. In a later analysis, HLA-associated TCR beta chains were found to be more clonally expanded and to have lower generation probabilities than equally common non-associated chains. The sequencing pipeline was judged likely to have produced a cluster of highly shared sequence variants as a technical artifact. An earlier analysis of approximately 590 of the donors showed that most TCR beta V segments appeared in productive rearrangements either about 90% or about 30% of the time, which broadly matched IMGT annotations. In this cohort, only TCR beta chains were sequenced, and detectable features were limited by the absence of alpha or paired-chain data.

The CDR3 measures 14 amino acids from cysteine to phenylalanine. The sequence is cut down to CDR3 DNA, 42 bases in frame from base 1. Looking up the germline V gene yields CDR1 ENHRY and CDR2 SYGVKD. V is clipped by 3 bases and J by 2 bases, and the sequence between their germline boundaries is 11 bases long. In total, roughly 710 healthy bone marrow donors made up the cohort. At the time of sampling, all cohort members were nominally healthy, though unrecorded immune exposures were likely present. The donor was CMV seronegative and was included in the group of a few hundred seronegative cohort members. A peripheral blood sample was provided by each donor, and peripheral blood mononuclear cells were used for TCR beta sequencing. Genomic DNA was extracted from the blood cell samples with the Qiagen DNeasy Blood Extraction Kit. A note on this clone: No cognate antigen has been identified for it. Within one base of it there is no much larger clone, and no base qualities were kept.

The library was generated by the immunoSEQ multiplex PCR assay. For the multiplex PCR, a mixture combining 60 forward primers for TCR Vbeta segments and 13 reverse primers for TCR Jbeta segments was used. A multiplex PCR assay on genomic DNA amplified the CDR3 region of rearranged TCR beta genes. The Illumina HiSeq System was used to sequence the amplified TCR beta libraries as 87-base-pair reads. Concerning the study's data processing: Across the 666 repertoires, a later analysis counted about 81 million unique TCR beta chains, around 11 million of which were shared by at least two donors. Raw reads were error-corrected and collapsed into unique sequences by a nearest-neighbor algorithm in which closely related sequences were merged to remove PCR and sequencing errors. Alignment of CDR3 sequences to IMGT reference sequences was used to assign V, D and J gene segments. For a sequence to be retained, at least a six-nucleotide match to both a V gene segment and a J gene segment was required. A rearrangement was called productive if the CDR3 had no stop codons and remained in frame with V and J, and every other rearrangement was called non-productive. Following IMGT convention, CDR3 was defined as the stretch from the second conserved V-encoded cysteine to the conserved J-encoded phenylalanine. The earlier analysis of a few hundred of the donors excluded any sequence lacking an unambiguous match to a single V gene segment. An earlier analysis of about 600 of the donors called V segments functional above 56.7% productive rearrangements and segregating when the between-donor standard deviation exceeded 5%. A statistical classification framework was built to diagnose cytomegalovirus status from the catalog of TCR beta chain sequences. In a later analysis, V and J genes were assigned by comparing TCR nucleotide sequences against IMGT/GENE-DB human TR gene sequences. Using the TCRdist pipeline, a later analysis assigned CDR3 sequences along with most-parsimonious VDJ recombination scenarios. In a later analysis, each TCR beta chain was defined by its CDR3 amino acid sequence together with its V-gene family, and reads without a unique V-gene family were excluded. To address suspected cross-contamination and a sequencing artifact, a later analysis removed 450 to 700 highly shared, low-generation-probability nucleotide sequences. For each public chain, a later analysis derived a clonal expansion index from normalized ranks of inferred template counts within each repertoire. A later analysis computed generation probabilities with a VDJ recombination model fitted to out-of-frame rearrangements, and checked the results against IGoR. Hypergeometric tests were used in a later analysis to score TCR-TCR, TCR-HLA and TCR-CMV co-occurrence, with a repertoire-size bias correction applied to the TCR pairs. To estimate false discovery rates, a later analysis permuted the HLA or CMV assignments 20 times. In a later analysis, co-occurring TCRs were grouped using DBSCAN, with TCRdist sequence similarity added in when clustering inside HLA-allele-positive subsets. Repertoires with fewer than 30,000 or more than 120,000 public chains, plus five repertoires with anomalous nucleotide sharing, were excluded from co-occurrence clustering. TCRdb stores this immuneACCESS table with in-frame sequences only. Part of the clones is absent; in the studies checked, under half of the shortfall reflects unresolved V genes, and no reason is known for the rest. V, J and clone size derive from that table, while D and trimming were established from the DNA sequence. A total of approximately 130,000 clones appear in this sample, around 84% of them only once. About 1.8% of the sample lies in the top ten.

The sequence links TRBV10-3 to TRBJ2-7; the D segment cannot be called with confidence. The receptor was derived from a man aged 18 to 35 in good health and CMV-seronegative. What was sequenced was PBMCs. Read as DNA, the sequence is TGTGCCATCAGTGACCCGAGGTCAGCCTACGAGCAGTACTTC. This encodes CAISDPRSAYEQYF.